This note documents a single T cell receptor beta chain sequence. PCR amplification relied on 60 Vbeta primers (plus 13 Jbeta primers). Study processing details: Later, roughly 86 million unique TCR beta chains were counted in an analysis, and roughly 11 million of them were shared. Method: immunoSEQ multiplex PCR; TCRdb's copy keeps in-frame clones and lacks some. D and trimming come from the DNA, and the V and J calls and clone size come from that table. The repertoire has some 75,000 clones, about 79% of them found once; the top ten carry 5% to 7%. The data are from a study of cytomegalovirus exposure and HLA in healthy donors. The CDR3 is 13 amino acids. Germline values: CDR1 MNHEY, CDR2 SVGAGI. The V segment lost 4 bases and the J segment 5 bases; nucleotides outside the gene matches: 1.

The sample consisted of PBMCs. The chain is built from TRBV6-5 and TRBJ2-2; TRBD2 aligns across 7 bases. The receptor was derived from a man in his late teens or twenties in good health and CMV-seropositive. CDR3 amino acids: CASSWGGTGELFF. CDR3 DNA sequence: TGTGCCAGCAGTTGGGGGGGAACCGGGGAGCTGTTTTTT.